This TCR beta chain was recovered during a study of blood T cell repertoires in COVID-19. Study overall: Researchers got acute and convalescent COVID-19 samples from the United States, Italy and Spain. PBMCs, B-cell-depleted T cells, or T cells were the source of the cDNA or gDNA that made up the material.

Study processing details: From reference gene primer amplification, estimates of nucleated cell counts were derived. TCRdb keeps only in-frame clones here, not all; method: immunoSEQ multiplex PCR. From that table come the V and J calls and clone size; the DNA was used to work out D and trimming. The data hold 25,000 to 40,000 clones, with about nine tenths observed a single time. V trimming: 7 bases; J trimming: 4 bases; junction bases outside the gene matches: 5. Germline V gene lookup returns CDR1 LNHDA and CDR2 SQIVND (reference sequence). This CDR3 has 13 residues. Source material: peripheral blood. The chain is built from TRBV19 and TRBJ2-7; TRBD1 aligns across 9 bases. This sequence originates from a man aged 60 to 69 with active COVID-19. The CDR3 here is CASTSGQGYEQYF. The CDR3 coding sequence is TGTGCCAGTACCTCCGGACAGGGGTACGAGCAGTACTTC.